This T cell receptor (beta chain) stems from a study of OX40 agonist ivuxolimab in advanced cancers. Study results and limitations: Normalized T-cell clonal expansion was also low in a subset of nonresponders.

As concerns this clone: No antigen is known for it.

Autoimmune disease history or systemic immunosuppression excluded patients. Using immunoSEQ multiplex PCR, the repertoire was profiled, and TCRdb retains in-frame clones only, with some absent. The sample lists 70,000 to 95,000 clones, around 88% occurring once. This material consisted of CD4+ or CD8+ T cells sorted from blood, taken in a trial of the OX40 agonist ivuxolimab. The TCR sequence derives from an adult with an advanced solid tumor such as melanoma, head and neck, liver or kidney cancer.

The CDR3: CASSPRPRDSPEAKNIQYF. In DNA, the CDR3 is TGCGCCAGCAGCCCCAGGCCCAGGGACTCCCCCGAAGCCAAAAACATTCAGTACTTC. The V and J genes are TRBV5-1 and TRBJ2-4, with D possibly being TRBD2 (6 bases). CDR1 is SGHRS and CDR2 is YFSETQ in the germline V gene. There are 19 residues in the CDR3. The germline V and J ends were trimmed by 4 bases and 0 bases, with 23 bases remaining between them.